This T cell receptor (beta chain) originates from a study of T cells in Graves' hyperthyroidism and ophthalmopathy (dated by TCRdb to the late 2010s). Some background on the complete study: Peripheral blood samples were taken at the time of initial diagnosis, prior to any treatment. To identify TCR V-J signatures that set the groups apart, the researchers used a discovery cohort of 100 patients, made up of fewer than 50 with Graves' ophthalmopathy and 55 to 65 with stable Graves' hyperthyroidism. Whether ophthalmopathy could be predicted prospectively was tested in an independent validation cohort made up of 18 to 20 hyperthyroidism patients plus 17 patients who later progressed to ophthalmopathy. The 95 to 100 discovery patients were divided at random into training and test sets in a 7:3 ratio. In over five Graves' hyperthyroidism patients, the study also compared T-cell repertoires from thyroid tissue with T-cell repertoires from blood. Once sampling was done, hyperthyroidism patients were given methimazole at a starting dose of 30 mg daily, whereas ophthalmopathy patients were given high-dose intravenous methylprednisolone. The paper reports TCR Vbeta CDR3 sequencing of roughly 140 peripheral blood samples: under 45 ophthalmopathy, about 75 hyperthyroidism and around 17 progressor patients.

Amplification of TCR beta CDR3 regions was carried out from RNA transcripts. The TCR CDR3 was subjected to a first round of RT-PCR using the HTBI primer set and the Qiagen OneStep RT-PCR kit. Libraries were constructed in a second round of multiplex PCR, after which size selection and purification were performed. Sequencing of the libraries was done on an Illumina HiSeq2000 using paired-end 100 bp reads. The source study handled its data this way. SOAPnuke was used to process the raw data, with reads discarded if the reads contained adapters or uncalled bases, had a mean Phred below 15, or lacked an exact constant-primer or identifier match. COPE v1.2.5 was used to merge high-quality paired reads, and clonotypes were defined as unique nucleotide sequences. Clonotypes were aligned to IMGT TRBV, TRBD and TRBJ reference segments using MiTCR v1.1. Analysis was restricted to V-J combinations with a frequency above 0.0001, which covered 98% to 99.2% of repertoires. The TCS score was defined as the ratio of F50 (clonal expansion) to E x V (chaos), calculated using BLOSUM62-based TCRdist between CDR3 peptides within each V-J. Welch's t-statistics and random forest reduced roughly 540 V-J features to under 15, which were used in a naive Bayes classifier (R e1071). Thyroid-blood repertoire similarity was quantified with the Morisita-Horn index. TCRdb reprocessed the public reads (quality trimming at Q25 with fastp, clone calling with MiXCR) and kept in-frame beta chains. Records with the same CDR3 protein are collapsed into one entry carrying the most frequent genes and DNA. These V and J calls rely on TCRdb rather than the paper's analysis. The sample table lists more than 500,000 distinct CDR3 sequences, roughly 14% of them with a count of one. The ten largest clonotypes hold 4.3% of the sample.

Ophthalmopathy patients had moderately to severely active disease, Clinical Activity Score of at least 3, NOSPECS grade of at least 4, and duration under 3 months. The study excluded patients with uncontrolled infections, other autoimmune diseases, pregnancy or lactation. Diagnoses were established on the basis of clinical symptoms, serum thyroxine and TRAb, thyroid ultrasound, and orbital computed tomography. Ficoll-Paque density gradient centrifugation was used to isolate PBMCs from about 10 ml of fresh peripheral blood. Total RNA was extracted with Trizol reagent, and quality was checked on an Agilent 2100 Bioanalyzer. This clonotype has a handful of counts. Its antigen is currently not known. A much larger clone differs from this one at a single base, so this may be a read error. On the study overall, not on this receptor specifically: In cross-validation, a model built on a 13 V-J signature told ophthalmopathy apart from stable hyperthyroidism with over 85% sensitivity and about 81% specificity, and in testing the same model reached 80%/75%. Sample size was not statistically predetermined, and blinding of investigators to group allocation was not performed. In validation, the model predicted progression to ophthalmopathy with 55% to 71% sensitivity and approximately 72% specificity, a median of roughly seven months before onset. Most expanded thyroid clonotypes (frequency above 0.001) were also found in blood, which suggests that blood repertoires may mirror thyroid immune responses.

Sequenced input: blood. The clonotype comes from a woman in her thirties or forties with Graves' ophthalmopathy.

The CDR3 corresponds to CASSYPGPGNIIYF. The DNA reads TGTGCCAGCAGTTACCCGGGACCTGGAAACATCATATATTTT. The sequence links TRBV6-5 to TRBJ1-3, and TRBD1 may be the D gene, going by 5 matching bases. Measured from the cysteine to the phenylalanine, the CDR3 is 14 residues long. Of all the DNA, just the CDR3 is kept, 42 bases in frame from base 1. In the germline V gene, CDR1 corresponds to MNHEY and CDR2 to SVGAGI.